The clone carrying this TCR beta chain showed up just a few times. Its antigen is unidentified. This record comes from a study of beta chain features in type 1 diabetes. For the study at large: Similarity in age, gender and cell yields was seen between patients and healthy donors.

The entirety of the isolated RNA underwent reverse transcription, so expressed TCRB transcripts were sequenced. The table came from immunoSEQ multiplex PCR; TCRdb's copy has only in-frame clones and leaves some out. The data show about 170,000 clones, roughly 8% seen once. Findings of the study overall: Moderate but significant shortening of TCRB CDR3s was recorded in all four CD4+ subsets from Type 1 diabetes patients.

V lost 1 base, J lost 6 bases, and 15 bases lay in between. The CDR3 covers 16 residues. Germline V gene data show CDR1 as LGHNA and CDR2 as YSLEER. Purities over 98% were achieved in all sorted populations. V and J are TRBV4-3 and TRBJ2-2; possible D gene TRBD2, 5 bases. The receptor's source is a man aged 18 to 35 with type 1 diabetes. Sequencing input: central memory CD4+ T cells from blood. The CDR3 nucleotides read TGCGCCAGCAGCCAAGGCGTACTAGAAACGGCCGGGGAGCTGTTTTTT. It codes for CASSQGVLETAGELFF.